The T cell receptor (beta chain) under discussion was sequenced for a study of T cell responses to AZD1222 COVID-19 vaccine. Sequencing used immunoSEQ multiplex PCR; TCRdb keeps in-frame clones, though not all of them. The data contain 69,000 or so clones, 70% to 90% of them seen just once; the ten biggest clones take up approximately 1.3%. V shed 6 bases and J shed 0 bases, with 14 bases lying between them. The CDR3 covers 15 residues. The germline V gene encodes CDR1 MNHEY and CDR2 SVGAGI. This clone came up a few times. The gene calls are TRBV6-5 and TRBJ1-1, with D uncertain. This sample comprised peripheral blood, obtained 28 days after the second AZD1222 dose. The sequence was obtained from an adult who received the AZD1222 COVID-19 vaccine. The CDR3 loop is CASSYARGMNTEAFF. In nucleotides, the CDR3 is TGTGCCAGCAGCTACGCCCGGGGAATGAACACTGAAGCTTTCTTT.